This T cell receptor beta chain was sequenced during a study of shared clonotypes between healthy human individuals. In the study overall: There were three CD4 naive, three CD4 memory, two CD8 naive and one CD8 memory plates per donor.

CDR3 size: 14 residues. Germline V lookup: CDR1 SGHNT, CDR2 YYREEE (reference sequence). V was clipped by 2 bases and J by 1 base, with 7 bases between them. From CD4+ cells came CD45RA+ naive and CD45RA-negative memory subsets. Study-level results: Read depth was anticipated to influence clonotype sharing among donors.

At deep level, the assay was performed. Produced via immunoSEQ multiplex PCR; TCRdb's table is partial and in-frame only. This sample carries roughly 2.2 million clones, approximately 90% of them seen once, and the ten largest clones take 0.3% to 0.45%. A remark on this clone: Its antigen is as yet unknown. The same CDR3 arises from other DNA sequences in this sample as well.

The sequencing sample was made of naive CD4+ T cells from PBMCs. Subset reported: CD45RA+ positively selected. The source of this sequence is a man younger than 35 in good health. Some clones in this sample may be carry-over from other donors' samples. The rearrangement uses TRBV5-4 and TRBJ1-3; D gene ambiguous. In DNA, the CDR3 is TGTGCCAGCAGCTTAGGAGGGTCTGGAAACACCATATATTTT. It yields the protein CASSLGGSGNTIYF.